A selection of T cell receptor beta chains follows, all from one sample in a study of shared clonotypes between healthy human individuals. Here immunoSEQ multiplex PCR was the method, and the copy in TCRdb shows in-frame clones only, minus some. The sample yields roughly 680,000 clones, 72% seen once. Sequencing input: memory CD4+ T cells sorted from blood. The receptors stem from a woman in her twenties or thirties in good health. Each CDR3 is given with its conserved first and last residue. A D gene is named only where the DNA matches it firmly. Expanded clones get a size class; other rows say once, few or many, or leave the size out.

V: TRBV4-2
size: NA
D: TRBD2
J: TRBJ2-4
CDR3: CASSVTSGILAKNIQYF
DNA: TGTGCCAGCAGCGTGACTAGCGGGATCCTAGCCAAAAACATTCAGTACTTC

V: TRBV28
size: once
D: TRBD2
J: TRBJ2-3
CDR3: CASILAGSSTDTQYF
DNA: TGTGCCAGCATTCTAGCGGGTTCTAGCACAGATACGCAGTATTTT

V: TRBV19
size: NA
D: NA
J: TRBJ2-1
CDR3: CASTRGRGPYNEQFF
DNA: TGTGCCAGTACCCGAGGCAGGGGACCCTACAATGAGCAGTTCTTC

V: TRBV6-1
size: NA
D: TRBD1
J: TRBJ1-2
CDR3: CASSGPGQGFGYTF
DNA: TGTGCCAGCAGTGGTCCGGGACAGGGTTTCGGCTACACCTTC

V: TRBV18
size: NA
D: TRBD1
J: TRBJ1-1
CDR3: CASSHSRQGFEAFF
DNA: TGTGCCAGCTCACACAGCCGACAGGGGTTTGAAGCTTTCTTT

V: TRBV2
size: once
D: NA
J: TRBJ2-3
CDR3: CASSVFRGYTDTQYF
DNA: TGTGCCAGCAGTGTCTTTCGCGGTTACACAGATACGCAGTATTTT

V: TRBV10-2
size: NA
D: NA
J: TRBJ2-1
CDR3: CASSEGLRGGSEQFF
DNA: TGCGCCAGCAGTGAGGGGCTCAGGGGAGGGTCTGAGCAGTTCTTC

V: TRBV10-1
size: NA
D: NA
J: TRBJ2-5
CDR3: CASSEGHAGQETQYF
DNA: TGCGCCAGCAGTGAGGGTCACGCGGGCCAAGAGACCCAGTACTTC

V: TRBV10-3
size: NA
D: TRBD2
J: TRBJ2-6
CDR3: CAIRGSAGGSSGANVLTF
DNA: TGTGCCATCAGGGGTTCGGCGGGAGGTTCGTCTGGGGCCAACGTCCTGACTTTC

V: TRBV6-6
size: NA
D: NA
J: TRBJ1-4
CDR3: CASSKQGSNEKLFF
DNA: TGTGCCAGCAGTAAGCAGGGTTCCAATGAAAAACTGTTTTTT

V: TRBV19
size: NA
D: TRBD1
J: TRBJ2-1
CDR3: CASSIRGQGAGGQFF
DNA: TGTGCCAGTAGTATAAGGGGACAGGGGGCAGGTGGGCAGTTCTTC

V: TRBV5-1
size: NA
D: TRBD2
J: TRBJ2-3
CDR3: CASSLAFVAGGTDTQYF
DNA: TGCGCCAGCAGCTTGGCCTTCGTAGCGGGGGGCACAGATACGCAGTATTTT

V: TRBV7-2
size: few
D: NA
J: TRBJ1-5
CDR3: CASSRTGNNQPQHF
DNA: TGTGCCAGCAGCCGGACGGGAAACAATCAGCCCCAGCATTTT

V: TRBV7-2
size: NA
D: NA
J: TRBJ2-3
CDR3: CASSLVMTGYIDTQYF
DNA: TGTGCCAGCAGCTTAGTAATGACAGGTTACATAGATACGCAGTATTTT

V: TRBV11-2
size: NA
D: TRBD2
J: TRBJ2-2
CDR3: CASSGTAGAGGELFF
DNA: TGTGCCAGCAGCGGTACAGCGGGAGCCGGCGGGGAGCTGTTTTTT

V: TRBV7-2
size: NA
D: NA
J: TRBJ2-1
CDR3: CASSLFGSTNEQFF
DNA: TGTGCCAGCAGCTTATTCGGGTCGACGAACGAGCAGTTCTTC

V: TRBV21-1
size: many
D: NA
J: TRBJ1-2
CDR3: CASSKVTAGPFTNYGYTF
DNA: TGTGCCAGCAGCAAAGTCACAGCAGGTCCCTTTACTAACTATGGCTACACCTTC

V: TRBV28
size: NA
D: TRBD1
J: TRBJ1-5
CDR3: CASSRGFGGAAQPQHF
DNA: TGTGCCAGCTCCAGGGGGTTCGGAGGGGCCGCGCAGCCCCAGCATTTT

V: TRBV18
size: NA
D: NA
J: TRBJ2-5
CDR3: CASSLLQETQYF
DNA: TGTGCCAGCTCACTATTACAAGAGACCCAGTACTTC

V: TRBV19
size: NA
D: NA
J: TRBJ1-5
CDR3: CASKDRGYGNQPQHF
DNA: TGTGCCAGTAAGGACCGCGGCTACGGCAATCAGCCCCAGCATTTT

V: TRBV11-2
size: NA
D: NA
J: TRBJ2-7
CDR3: CASSLSIQIGKSYEQYF
DNA: TGTGCCAGCAGCTTATCAATCCAAATCGGCAAATCCTACGAGCAGTACTTC

V: TRBV7-6
size: few
D: NA
J: TRBJ2-5
CDR3: CASSLHETQYF
DNA: TGTGCCAGCAGCTTGCACGAGACCCAGTACTTC

V: TRBV5-1
size: NA
D: NA
J: TRBJ1-2
CDR3: CASSSQGLHKEGYTF
DNA: TGCGCCAGCAGCTCTCAGGGCCTCCACAAGGAAGGCTACACCTTC

V: TRBV27
size: once
D: NA
J: TRBJ2-7
CDR3: CASSRTAGYSYEQYF
DNA: TGTGCCAGCAGTAGAACCGCAGGGTACTCCTACGAGCAGTACTTC

V: TRBV7-7
size: NA
D: NA
J: TRBJ2-5
CDR3: CASSPVEAGETQYF
DNA: TGTGCCAGCAGCCCCGTGGAAGCGGGAGAGACCCAGTACTTC

V: TRBV4-1
size: few
D: TRBD2
J: TRBJ2-7
CDR3: CASSQGLAGTYEQYF
DNA: TGCGCCAGCAGCCAAGGACTAGCGGGTACCTACGAGCAGTACTTC

V: TRBV9
size: NA
D: NA
J: TRBJ2-1
CDR3: CASSVGGFYNEQFF
DNA: TGTGCCAGCAGCGTAGGCGGTTTCTACAATGAGCAGTTCTTC

V: TRBV5-6
size: NA
D: TRBD1
J: TRBJ1-2
CDR3: CASSLEEGARYGYTF
DNA: TGTGCCAGCAGCTTGGAAGAGGGGGCGAGGTATGGCTACACCTTC

V: TRBV28
size: once
D: NA
J: TRBJ2-1
CDR3: CASRLPRDQYNEQFF
DNA: TGTGCCAGCAGACTACCGCGGGACCAGTACAATGAGCAGTTCTTC

V: TRBV27
size: NA
D: NA
J: TRBJ2-1
CDR3: CASKPLSSYNEQFF
DNA: TGTGCCAGCAAGCCCCTGAGCTCCTACAATGAGCAGTTCTTC

V: TRBV27
size: NA
D: NA
J: TRBJ2-7
CDR3: CASSLFAGSHEQYF
DNA: TGTGCCAGCAGTTTATTTGCGGGGAGCCACGAGCAGTACTTC

V: TRBV11-2
size: NA
D: NA
J: TRBJ2-7
CDR3: CASSPDPANYEQYF
DNA: TGTGCCAGCAGCCCGGATCCGGCGAACTACGAGCAGTACTTC

V: TRBV21-1
size: NA
D: NA
J: TRBJ1-5
CDR3: CASRDSGNQPQHF
DNA: TGTGCCAGCCGGGACAGCGGAAATCAGCCCCAGCATTTT

V: TRBV2
size: NA
D: NA
J: TRBJ2-3
CDR3: CASSRTKMTDTQYF
DNA: TGTGCCAGCAGCAGGACAAAAATGACAGATACGCAGTATTTT

V: TRBV27
size: NA
D: NA
J: TRBJ2-5
CDR3: CASRLALSQETQYF
DNA: TGTGCCAGCCGTCTAGCGCTCTCTCAAGAGACCCAGTACTTC

V: TRBV28
size: NA
D: NA
J: TRBJ1-1
CDR3: CASSTGLGGGTEAFF
DNA: TGTGCCAGCAGTACGGGACTCGGTGGTGGCACTGAAGCTTTCTTT

V: TRBV6-1
size: NA
D: TRBD1
J: TRBJ1-4
CDR3: CASSEGTGPINEKLFF
DNA: TGTGCCAGCAGTGAAGGGACAGGGCCGATTAATGAAAAACTGTTTTTT

V: TRBV14
size: NA
D: NA
J: TRBJ2-1
CDR3: CASSQGFISYNEQFF
DNA: TGTGCCAGCAGCCAGGGCTTTATCTCCTACAATGAGCAGTTCTTC

V: TRBV19
size: NA
D: NA
J: TRBJ2-7
CDR3: CASSTQGQGSEQYF
DNA: TGTGCCAGTAGTACCCAAGGGCAGGGGAGCGAGCAGTACTTC

V: TRBV20-1
size: once
D: NA
J: TRBJ1-2
CDR3: CSARQNGYTF
DNA: TGCAGTGCTAGACAGAATGGCTACACCTTC

V: TRBV7-6
size: NA
D: NA
J: TRBJ2-7
CDR3: CASSSTDFDYEQYF
DNA: TGTGCCAGCAGCTCGACAGATTTCGACTACGAGCAGTACTTC

V: TRBV28
size: NA
D: TRBD1
J: TRBJ2-1
CDR3: CASKSTGFHEQFF
DNA: TGTGCCAGCAAGTCGACAGGGTTCCATGAGCAGTTCTTC